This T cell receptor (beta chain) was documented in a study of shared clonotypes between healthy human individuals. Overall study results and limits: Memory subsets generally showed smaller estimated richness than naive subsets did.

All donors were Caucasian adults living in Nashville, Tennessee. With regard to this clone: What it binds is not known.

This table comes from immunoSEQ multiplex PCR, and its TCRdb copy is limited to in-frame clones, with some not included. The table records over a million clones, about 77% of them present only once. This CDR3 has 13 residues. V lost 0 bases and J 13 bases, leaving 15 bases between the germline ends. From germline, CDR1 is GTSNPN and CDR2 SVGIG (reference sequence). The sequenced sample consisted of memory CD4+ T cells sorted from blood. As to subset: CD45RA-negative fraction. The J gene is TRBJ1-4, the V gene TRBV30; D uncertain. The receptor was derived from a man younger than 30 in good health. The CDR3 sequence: CAWSVLSRLGLFF. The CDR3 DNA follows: TGTGCCTGGAGTGTACTGAGCCGGCTGGGACTGTTTTTT. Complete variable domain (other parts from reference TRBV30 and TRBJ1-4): SQTIHQWPATLVQPVGSPLSLECTVEGTSNPNLYWYRQAAGRGLQLLFYSVGIGQISSEVPQNLSASRPQDRQFILSSKKLLLSDSGFYLCAWSVLSRLGLFFGSGTQLSVL.